This paragraph reports one T cell receptor (beta chain). This sample was taken from a study of blood T cell repertoires in COVID-19. Study details: Samples came from the United States, Italy and Spain, spanning acute and convalescent COVID-19.

Per the study methods: Reference gene primer amplification in the assay estimated nucleated cell counts. TCRdb's table, derived via immunoSEQ multiplex PCR, lists solely in-frame clones and lacks some. V and J calls and clone size come straight from that table; D and trimming were deduced from the DNA. The sample records around 140,000 clones, about 89% being singletons. Germline values: CDR1 MNHEY, CDR2 SMNVEV (reference sequence). The CDR3 contains 13 residues. Trimming at V came to 6 bases and at J to 3 bases, leaving 4 bases not matched to a gene. The sample comprised peripheral blood. This sequence joins TRBV27 and TRBJ2-5; 7 bases are a match to TRBD1. The clonotype was recovered from a man in his sixties with active or convalescent COVID-19. Here the CDR3 DNA reads TGTGCCAGCAGGAACACAGGGGAAGAGACCCAGTACTTC. It is translated as CASRNTGEETQYF.